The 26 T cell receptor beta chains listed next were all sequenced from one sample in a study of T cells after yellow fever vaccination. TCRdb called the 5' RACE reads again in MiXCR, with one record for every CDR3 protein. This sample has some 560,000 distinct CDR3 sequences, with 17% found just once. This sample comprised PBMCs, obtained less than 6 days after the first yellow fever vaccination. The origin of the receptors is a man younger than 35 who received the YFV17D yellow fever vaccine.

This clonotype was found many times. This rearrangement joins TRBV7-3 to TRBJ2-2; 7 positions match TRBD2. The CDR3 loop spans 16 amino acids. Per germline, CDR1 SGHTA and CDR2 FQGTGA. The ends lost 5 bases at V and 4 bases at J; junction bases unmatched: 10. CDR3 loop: CASSPGRASGTGELFF. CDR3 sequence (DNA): TGTGCCAGCAGCCCTGGGAGGGCCTCGGGCACCGGGGAGCTGTTTTTT.

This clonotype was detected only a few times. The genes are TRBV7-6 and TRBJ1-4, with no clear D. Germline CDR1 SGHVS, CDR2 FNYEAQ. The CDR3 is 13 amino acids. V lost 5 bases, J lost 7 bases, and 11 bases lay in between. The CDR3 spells CASSELEGEKLFF. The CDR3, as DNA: TGTGCCAGCAGCGAATTGGAGGGTGAAAAACTGTTTTTT.

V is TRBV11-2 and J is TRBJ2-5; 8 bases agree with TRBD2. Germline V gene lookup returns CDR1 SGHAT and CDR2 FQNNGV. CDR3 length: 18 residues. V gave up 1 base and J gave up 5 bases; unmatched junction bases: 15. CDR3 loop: CASSLVTSGDKRGETQYF. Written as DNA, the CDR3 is TGTGCCAGCAGCTTAGTTACTAGCGGAGATAAACGGGGGGAGACCCAGTACTTC.

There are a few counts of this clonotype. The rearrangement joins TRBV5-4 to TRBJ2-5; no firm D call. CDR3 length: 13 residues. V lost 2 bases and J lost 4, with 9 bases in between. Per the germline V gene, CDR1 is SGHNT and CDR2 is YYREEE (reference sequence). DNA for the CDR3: TGTGCCAGCAGCTTCGGACGCGCAGAGACCCAGTACTTC. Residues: CASSFGRAETQYF.

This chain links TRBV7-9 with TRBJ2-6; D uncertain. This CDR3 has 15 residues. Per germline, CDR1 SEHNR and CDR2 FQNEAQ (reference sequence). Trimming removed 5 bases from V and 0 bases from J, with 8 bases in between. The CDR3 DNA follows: TGTGCCAGCAGCGACTGGAGCTCTGGGGCCAACGTCCTGACTTTC. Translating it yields CASSDWSSGANVLTF.

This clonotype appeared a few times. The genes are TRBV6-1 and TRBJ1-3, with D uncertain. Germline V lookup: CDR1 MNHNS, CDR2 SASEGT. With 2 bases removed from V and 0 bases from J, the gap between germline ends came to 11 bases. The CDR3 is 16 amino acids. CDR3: CASSEQVGLSGNTIYF. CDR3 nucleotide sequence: TGTGCCAGCAGTGAACAAGTCGGCCTCTCTGGAAACACCATATATTTT.

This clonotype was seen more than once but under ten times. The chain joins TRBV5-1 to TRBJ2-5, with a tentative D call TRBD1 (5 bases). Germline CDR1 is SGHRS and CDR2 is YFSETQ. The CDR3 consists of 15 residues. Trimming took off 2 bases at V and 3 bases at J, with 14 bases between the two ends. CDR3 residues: CASSFQGSLEETQYF. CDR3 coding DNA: TGCGCCAGCAGCTTCCAGGGTTCGCTGGAAGAGACCCAGTACTTC.

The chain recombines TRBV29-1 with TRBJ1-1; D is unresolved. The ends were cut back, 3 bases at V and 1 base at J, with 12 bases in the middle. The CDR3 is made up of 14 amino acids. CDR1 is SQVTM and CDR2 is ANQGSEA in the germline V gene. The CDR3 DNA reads TGCAGCGTTGAGTTCCTAGGTACGAACACTGAAGCTTTCTTT. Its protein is CSVEFLGTNTEAFF.

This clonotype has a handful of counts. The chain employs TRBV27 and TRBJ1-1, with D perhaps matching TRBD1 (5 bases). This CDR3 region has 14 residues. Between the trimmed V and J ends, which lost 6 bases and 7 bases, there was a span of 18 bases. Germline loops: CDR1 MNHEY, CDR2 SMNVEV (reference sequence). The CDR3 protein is CASRAGVNGHEAFF. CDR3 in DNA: TGTGCCAGCAGGGCGGGGGTCAATGGGCATGAAGCTTTCTTT.

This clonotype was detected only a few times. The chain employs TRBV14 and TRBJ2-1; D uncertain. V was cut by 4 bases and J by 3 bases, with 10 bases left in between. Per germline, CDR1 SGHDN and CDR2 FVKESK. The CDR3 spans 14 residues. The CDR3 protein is CASSPSGIYNEQFF. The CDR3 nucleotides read TGTGCCAGCAGCCCATCGGGTATCTACAATGAGCAGTTCTTC.

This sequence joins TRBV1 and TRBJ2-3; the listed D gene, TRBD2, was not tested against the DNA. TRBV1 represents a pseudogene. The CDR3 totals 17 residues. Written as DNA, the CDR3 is TGCACCAGCAGCCACCCCGGGACTAGCGGCTCCACAGATACGCAGTATTTT. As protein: CTSSHPGTSGSTDTQYF.

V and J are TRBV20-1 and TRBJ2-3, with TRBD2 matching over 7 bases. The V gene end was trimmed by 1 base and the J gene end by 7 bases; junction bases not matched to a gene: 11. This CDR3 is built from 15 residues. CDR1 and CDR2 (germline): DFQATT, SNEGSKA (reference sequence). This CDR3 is CSARAAGGGWYTQYF. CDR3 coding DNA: TGCAGTGCTAGAGCCGCTGGCGGGGGATGGTATACGCAGTATTTT.

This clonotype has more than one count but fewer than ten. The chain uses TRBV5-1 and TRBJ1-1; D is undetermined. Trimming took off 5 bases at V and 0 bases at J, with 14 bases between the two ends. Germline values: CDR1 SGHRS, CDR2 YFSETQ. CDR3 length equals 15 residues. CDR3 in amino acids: CASRRRQSMNTEAFF. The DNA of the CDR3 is TGCGCCAGCAGACGGAGGCAAAGCATGAACACTGAAGCTTTCTTT.

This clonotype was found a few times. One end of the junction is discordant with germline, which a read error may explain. CDR3 loop: CASSLAGGASETQYF. The CDR3 DNA is TGTGCCAGCAGCCTAGCGGGGGGGGCCTCAGAGACCCAGTACTTC. V and J are TRBV7-2 and TRBJ2-5; the match to TRBD2 covers 12 bases. CDR1 SGHTA and CDR2 FQGNSA come from the germline V gene. The length of the CDR3 is 15 residues.

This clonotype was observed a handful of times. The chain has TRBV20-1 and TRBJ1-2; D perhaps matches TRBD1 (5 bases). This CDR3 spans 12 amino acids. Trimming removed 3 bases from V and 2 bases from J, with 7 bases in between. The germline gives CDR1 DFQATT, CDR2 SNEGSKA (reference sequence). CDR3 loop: CSASWGNYGYTF. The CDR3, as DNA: TGCAGTGCTAGCTGGGGGAACTATGGCTACACCTTC.

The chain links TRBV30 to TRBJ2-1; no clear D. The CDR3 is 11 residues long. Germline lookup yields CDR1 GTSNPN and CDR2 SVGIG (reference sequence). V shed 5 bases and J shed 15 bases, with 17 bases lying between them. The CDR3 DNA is TGTGCCTGGGGGAATAGTGGGGATCGGTTCTTC. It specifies CAWGNSGDRFF.

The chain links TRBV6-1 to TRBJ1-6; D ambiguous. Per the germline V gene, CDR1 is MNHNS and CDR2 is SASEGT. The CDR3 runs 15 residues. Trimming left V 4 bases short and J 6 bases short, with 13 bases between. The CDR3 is CASSGDKRRNSPLHF. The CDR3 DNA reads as TGTGCCAGCAGTGGCGACAAGCGTCGTAATTCACCCCTCCACTTT.

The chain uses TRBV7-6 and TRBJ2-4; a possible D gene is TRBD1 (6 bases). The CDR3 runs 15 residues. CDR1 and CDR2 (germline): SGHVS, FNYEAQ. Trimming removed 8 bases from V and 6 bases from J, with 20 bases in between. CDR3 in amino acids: CASSYNRDGGNIQYF. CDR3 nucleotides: TGTGCCAGCTCCTATAACAGGGACGGAGGAAACATTCAGTACTTC.

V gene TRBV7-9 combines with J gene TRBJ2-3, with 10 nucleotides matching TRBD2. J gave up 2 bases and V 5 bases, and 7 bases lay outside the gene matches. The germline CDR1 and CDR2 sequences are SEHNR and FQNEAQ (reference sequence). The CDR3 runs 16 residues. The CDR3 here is CASSDVLAGFTDTQYF. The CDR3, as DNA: TGTGCCAGCAGCGATGTACTAGCGGGGTTCACAGATACGCAGTATTTT.

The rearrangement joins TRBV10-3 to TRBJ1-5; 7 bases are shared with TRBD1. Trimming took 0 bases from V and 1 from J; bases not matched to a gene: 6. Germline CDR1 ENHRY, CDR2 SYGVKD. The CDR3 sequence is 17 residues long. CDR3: CAISESGQEVSNQPQHF. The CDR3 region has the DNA TGTGCCATCAGTGAGTCAGGACAGGAGGTGAGCAATCAGCCCCAGCATTTT.

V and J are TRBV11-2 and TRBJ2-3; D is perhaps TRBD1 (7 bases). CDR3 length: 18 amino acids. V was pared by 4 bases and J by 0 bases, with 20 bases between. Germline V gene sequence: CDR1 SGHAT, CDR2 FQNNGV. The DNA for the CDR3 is TGTGCCAGCAGCTATTTGAGATACAGGGGAGGAAGCACAGATACGCAGTATTTT. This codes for CASSYLRYRGGSTDTQYF.

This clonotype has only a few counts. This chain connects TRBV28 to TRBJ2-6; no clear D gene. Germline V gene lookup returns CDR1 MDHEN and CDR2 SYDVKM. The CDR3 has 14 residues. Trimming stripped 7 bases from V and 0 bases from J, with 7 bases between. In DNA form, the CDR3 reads TGTGCCAGCATCCCCGGCTCTGGGGCCAACGTCCTGACTTTC. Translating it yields CASIPGSGANVLTF.

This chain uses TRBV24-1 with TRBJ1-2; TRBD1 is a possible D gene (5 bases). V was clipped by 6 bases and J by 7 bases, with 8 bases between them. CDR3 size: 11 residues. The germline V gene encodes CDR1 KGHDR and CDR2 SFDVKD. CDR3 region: CATSSGAGYTF. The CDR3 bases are TGTGCCACCAGTTCCGGGGCTGGCTACACCTTC.

The CDR3 region is CASRNSETGNTIYF. CDR3 nucleotide sequence: TGTGCCAGCAGGAACTCAGAAACTGGAAACACCATATATTTT. The chain is built from TRBV12-3 or TRBV12-4 and TRBJ1-3; no clear D gene. The CDR3 loop spans 14 amino acids. Trimming removed 6 bases at V and 2 bases at J, with 11 bases between.

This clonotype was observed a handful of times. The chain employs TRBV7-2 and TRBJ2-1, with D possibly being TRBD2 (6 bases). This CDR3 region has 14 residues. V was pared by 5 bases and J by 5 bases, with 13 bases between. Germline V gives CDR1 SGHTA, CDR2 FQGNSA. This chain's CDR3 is CASSRRTTHNEQFF. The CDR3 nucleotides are TGTGCCAGCAGCAGACGGACTACCCACAATGAGCAGTTCTTC.

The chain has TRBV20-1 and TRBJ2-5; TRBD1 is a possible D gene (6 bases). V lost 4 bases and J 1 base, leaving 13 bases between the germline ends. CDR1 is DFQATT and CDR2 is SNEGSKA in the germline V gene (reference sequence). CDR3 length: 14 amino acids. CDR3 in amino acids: CSANKQGIQETQYF. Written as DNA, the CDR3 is TGCAGTGCTAACAAACAGGGAATCCAAGAGACCCAGTACTTC.